Presented here are 3 T cell receptor beta chains from one specimen sequenced in a study of cytomegalovirus exposure and HLA in healthy donors listed by TCRdb under 2017. The library came from the immunoSEQ multiplex PCR assay. For the multiplex PCR, a mixture combining 60 forward primers for TCR Vbeta segments and 13 reverse primers for TCR Jbeta segments was used. TCRdb took over this immuneACCESS table, retaining in-frame rearrangements with V and J assigned. Such tables are incomplete; in checked studies, under half of the missing clones stem from an unresolved V gene, and the remainder is unexplained. The sample profile shows about 98,000 clones; around 67% of them were found once. Roughly 2.5% of the sample lies in the top ten. Sequenced sample: PBMCs. Receptor source: a man in his fifties or sixties in good health and CMV-seronegative.

The rearrangement joins TRBV30 to TRBJ2-2, with D possibly being TRBD1 (6 bases). This CDR3 spans 12 amino acids. Germline CDR1 and CDR2: GTSNPN and SVGIG (reference sequence). Trimming cost V 6 bases and J 7 bases, with 12 bases left between them. The CDR3 loop reads CACPGDRGELFF. In DNA, the CDR3 is TGTGCCTGTCCAGGGGACCGCGGGGAGCTGTTTTTT.

The rearrangement links TRBV4-2 to TRBJ1-5; D remains unclear. The germline CDR1 and CDR2 sequences are LGHNA and YNFKEQ. Between the trimmed V and J ends, which lost 0 bases and 4 bases, there was a span of 4 bases. This CDR3 contains 13 residues. CDR3 DNA sequence: TGTGCCAGCAGCCAAGACCCAAATCAGCCCCAGCATTTT. Translated, it gives CASSQDPNQPQHF.

The CDR3 DNA reads TGTGCCAGCAGCCCTGGGACTAGCGCAGATACGCAGTATTTT. Its protein is CASSPGTSADTQYF. The gene calls are TRBV7-2 and TRBJ2-3, with 10 bases matching TRBD2. The J segment lost 4 bases and the V segment lost 5 bases, leaving 3 bases of the junction unmatched. Germline CDR1 SGHTA, CDR2 FQGNSA. The CDR3 covers 14 residues.